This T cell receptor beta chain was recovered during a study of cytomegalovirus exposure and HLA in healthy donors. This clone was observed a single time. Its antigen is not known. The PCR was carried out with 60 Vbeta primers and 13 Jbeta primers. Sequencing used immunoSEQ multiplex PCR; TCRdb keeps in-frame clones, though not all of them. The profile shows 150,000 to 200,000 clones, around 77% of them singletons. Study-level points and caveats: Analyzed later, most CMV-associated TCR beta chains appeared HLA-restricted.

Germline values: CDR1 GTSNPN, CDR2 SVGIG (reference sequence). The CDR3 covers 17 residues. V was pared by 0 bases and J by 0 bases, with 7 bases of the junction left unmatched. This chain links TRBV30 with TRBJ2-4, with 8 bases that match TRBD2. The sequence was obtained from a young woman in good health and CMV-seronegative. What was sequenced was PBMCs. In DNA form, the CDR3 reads TGTGCCTGGAGTGTACTCGGGGGGGGAAAAGCCAAAAACATTCAGTACTTC. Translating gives CAWSVLGGGKAKNIQYF.